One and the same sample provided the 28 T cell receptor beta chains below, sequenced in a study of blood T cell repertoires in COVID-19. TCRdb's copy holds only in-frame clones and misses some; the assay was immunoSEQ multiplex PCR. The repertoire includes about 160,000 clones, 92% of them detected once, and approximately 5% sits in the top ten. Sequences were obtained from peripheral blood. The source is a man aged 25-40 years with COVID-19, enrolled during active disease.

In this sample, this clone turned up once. The DNA for the CDR3 is TGCGCCAGCAGAAATCAAAGCACAGATACGCAGTATTTT. This sequence encodes CASRNQSTDTQYF. This chain links TRBV10-1 with TRBJ2-3; D unclear. The CDR3 covers 13 residues. Germline assignment: CDR1 WNHNN and CDR2 SYGVQD (reference sequence). The V gene lost 6 bases and the J gene lost 0 bases, with 7 bases spanning the gap.

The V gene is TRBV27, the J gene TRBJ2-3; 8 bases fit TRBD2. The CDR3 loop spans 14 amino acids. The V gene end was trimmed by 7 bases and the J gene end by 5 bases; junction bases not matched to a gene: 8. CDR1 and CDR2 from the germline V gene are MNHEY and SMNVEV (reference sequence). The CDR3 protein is CASTPPGGRDTQYF. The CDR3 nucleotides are TGTGCCAGCACCCCCCCGGGGGGGCGAGATACGCAGTATTTT.

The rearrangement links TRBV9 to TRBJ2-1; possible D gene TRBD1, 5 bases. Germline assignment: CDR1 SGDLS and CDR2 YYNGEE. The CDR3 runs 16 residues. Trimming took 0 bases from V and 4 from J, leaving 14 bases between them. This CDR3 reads CASSVAGPDLYNEQFF. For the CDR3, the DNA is TGTGCCAGCAGCGTAGCAGGGCCCGATCTATACAATGAGCAGTTCTTC.

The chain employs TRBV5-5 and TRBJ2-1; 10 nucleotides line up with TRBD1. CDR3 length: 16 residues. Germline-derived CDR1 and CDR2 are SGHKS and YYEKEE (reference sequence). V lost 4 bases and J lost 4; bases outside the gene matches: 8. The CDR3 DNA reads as TGTGCCAGCAGCACTCACCGGGACAGGGGTTACAATGAGCAGTTCTTC. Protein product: CASSTHRDRGYNEQFF.

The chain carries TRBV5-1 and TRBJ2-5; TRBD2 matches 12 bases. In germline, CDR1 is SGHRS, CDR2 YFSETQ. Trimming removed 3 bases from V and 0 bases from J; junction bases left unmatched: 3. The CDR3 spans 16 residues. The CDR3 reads CASSSGTSGYQETQYF. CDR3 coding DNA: TGCGCCAGCAGCTCTGGGACTAGCGGGTACCAAGAGACCCAGTACTTC.

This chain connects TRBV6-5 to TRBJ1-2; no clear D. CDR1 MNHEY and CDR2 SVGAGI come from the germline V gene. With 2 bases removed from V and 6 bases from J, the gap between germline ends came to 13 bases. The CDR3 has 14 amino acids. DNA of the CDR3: TGTGCCAGCAGTTACACCGGTGAGGCCAATGGCTACACCTTC. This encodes CASSYTGEANGYTF.

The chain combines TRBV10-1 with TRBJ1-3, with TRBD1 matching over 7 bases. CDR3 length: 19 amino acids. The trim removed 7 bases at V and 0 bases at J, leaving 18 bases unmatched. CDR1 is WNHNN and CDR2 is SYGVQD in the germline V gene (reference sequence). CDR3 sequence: CASNILGGGTVHSGNTIYF. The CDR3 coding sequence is TGCGCCAGCAATATTTTGGGTGGGGGGACAGTTCACTCTGGAAACACCATATATTTT.

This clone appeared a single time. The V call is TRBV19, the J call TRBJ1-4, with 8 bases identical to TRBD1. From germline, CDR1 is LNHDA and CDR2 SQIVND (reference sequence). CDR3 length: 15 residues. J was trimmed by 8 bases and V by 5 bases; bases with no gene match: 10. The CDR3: CASSFPGGLKEKLFF. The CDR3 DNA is TGTGCCAGTAGTTTCCCAGGGGGCCTTAAGGAAAAACTGTTTTTT.

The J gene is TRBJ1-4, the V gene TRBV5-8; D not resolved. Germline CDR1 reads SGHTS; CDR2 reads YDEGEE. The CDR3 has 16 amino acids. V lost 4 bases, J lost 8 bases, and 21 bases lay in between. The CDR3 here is CASSVPIGQVVEKLFF. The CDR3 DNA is TGTGCCAGCAGCGTACCGATCGGCCAGGTCGTCGAAAAACTGTTTTTT.

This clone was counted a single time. This CDR3 is CASGSPGAGRRYF. Here the CDR3 DNA reads TGTGCCAGCGGCAGCCCTGGGGCAGGACGTAGGTATTTT. This chain links TRBV2 with TRBJ2-3; tentative D call: TRBD1 (5 bases). The CDR3 covers 13 residues. V dropped 8 bases and J dropped 14 bases, with 23 bases sitting between them. Per germline, CDR1 SNHLY and CDR2 FYNNEI.

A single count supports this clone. Here the CDR3 reads CASSLGPGSEQFF. The CDR3 coding sequence is TGTGCCAGCAGCTTAGGTCCAGGGTCTGAGCAGTTCTTC. This sequence joins TRBV7-2 and TRBJ2-1; a weak D match, TRBD1 (5 bases). CDR1 is SGHTA and CDR2 is FQGNSA in the germline V gene. V shed 1 base and J shed 9 bases, with 10 bases lying between them. The CDR3 spans 13 residues.

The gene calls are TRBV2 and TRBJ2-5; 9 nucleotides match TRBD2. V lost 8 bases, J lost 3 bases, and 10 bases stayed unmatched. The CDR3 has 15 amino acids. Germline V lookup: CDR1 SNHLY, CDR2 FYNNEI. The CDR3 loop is CASAPKLAGKETQYF. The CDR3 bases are TGTGCCAGCGCCCCAAAACTAGCGGGTAAAGAGACCCAGTACTTC.

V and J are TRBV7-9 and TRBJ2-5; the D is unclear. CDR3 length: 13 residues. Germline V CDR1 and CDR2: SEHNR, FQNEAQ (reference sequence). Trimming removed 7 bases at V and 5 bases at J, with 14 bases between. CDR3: CASTLGGPETQYF. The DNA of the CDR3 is TGTGCCAGCACCTTGGGTGGGCCTGAGACCCAGTACTTC.

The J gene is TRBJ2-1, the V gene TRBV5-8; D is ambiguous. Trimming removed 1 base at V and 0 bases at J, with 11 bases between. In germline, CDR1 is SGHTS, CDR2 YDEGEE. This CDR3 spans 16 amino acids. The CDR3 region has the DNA TGTGCCAGCAGCTTGCGAGGTTGGAGCTCCTACAATGAGCAGTTCTTC. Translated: CASSLRGWSSYNEQFF.

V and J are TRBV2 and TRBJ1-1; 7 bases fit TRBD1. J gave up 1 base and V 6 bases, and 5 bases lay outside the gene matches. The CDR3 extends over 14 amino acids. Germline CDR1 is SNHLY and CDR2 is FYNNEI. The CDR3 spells CASSRDSGNTEAFF. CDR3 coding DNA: TGTGCCAGCAGCCGGGACAGCGGGAACACTGAAGCTTTCTTT.

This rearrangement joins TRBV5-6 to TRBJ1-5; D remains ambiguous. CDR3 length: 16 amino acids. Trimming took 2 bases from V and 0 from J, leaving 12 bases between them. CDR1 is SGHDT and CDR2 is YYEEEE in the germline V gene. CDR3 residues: CASSFGSSDSNQPQHF. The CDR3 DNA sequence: TGTGCCAGCAGCTTTGGTAGCAGTGATAGCAATCAGCCCCAGCATTTT.

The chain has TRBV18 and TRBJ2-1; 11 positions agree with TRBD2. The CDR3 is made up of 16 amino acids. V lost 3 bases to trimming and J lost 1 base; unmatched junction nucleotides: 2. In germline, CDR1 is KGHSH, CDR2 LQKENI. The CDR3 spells CASSPASGRSYNEQFF. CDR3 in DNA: TGTGCCAGCTCACCTGCTAGCGGGAGGTCCTACAATGAGCAGTTCTTC.

The CDR3 here is CASSLSGVLPGSYYGYTF. The CDR3 bases are TGTGCCAGCAGCCTTAGCGGGGTTTTGCCAGGGAGTTACTATGGCTACACCTTC. The chain employs TRBV27 and TRBJ1-2, with D maybe TRBD1 (5 bases). Germline assignment: CDR1 MNHEY and CDR2 SMNVEV (reference sequence). With 6 bases removed from V and 3 bases from J, the gap between germline ends came to 26 bases. This CDR3 spans 18 amino acids.

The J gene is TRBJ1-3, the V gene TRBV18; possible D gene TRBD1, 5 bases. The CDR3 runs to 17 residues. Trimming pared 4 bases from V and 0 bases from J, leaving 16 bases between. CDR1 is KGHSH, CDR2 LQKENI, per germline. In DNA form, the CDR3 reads TGTGCCAGCTCACAACAACAGGTTGGAGACTCTGGAAACACCATATATTTT. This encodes CASSQQQVGDSGNTIYF.

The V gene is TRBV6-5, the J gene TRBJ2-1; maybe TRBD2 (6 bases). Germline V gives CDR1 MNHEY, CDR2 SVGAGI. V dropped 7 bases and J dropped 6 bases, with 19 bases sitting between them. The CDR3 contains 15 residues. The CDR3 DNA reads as TGTGCCAGCACTACTACGGGGGAGCGGAGCAATGAGCAGTTCTTC. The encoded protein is CASTTTGERSNEQFF.

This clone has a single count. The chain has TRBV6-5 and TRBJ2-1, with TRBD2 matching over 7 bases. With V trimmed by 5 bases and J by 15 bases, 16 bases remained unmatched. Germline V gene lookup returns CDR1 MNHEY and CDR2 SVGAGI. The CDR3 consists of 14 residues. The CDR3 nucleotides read TGTGCCAGCAGTCTCTCCTTCACCGGGGGGATCCGGTTCTTC. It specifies CASSLSFTGGIRFF.

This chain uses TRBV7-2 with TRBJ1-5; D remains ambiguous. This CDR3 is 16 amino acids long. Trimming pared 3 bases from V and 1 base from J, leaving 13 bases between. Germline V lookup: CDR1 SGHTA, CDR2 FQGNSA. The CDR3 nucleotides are TGTGCCAGCAGCTTGGATTACGGGGTAAGCAATCAGCCCCAGCATTTT. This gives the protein CASSLDYGVSNQPQHF.

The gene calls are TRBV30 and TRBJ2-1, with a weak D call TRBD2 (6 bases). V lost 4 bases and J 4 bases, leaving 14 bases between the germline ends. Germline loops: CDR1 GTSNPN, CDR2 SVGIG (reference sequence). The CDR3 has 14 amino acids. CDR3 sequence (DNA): TGTGCCTGGAACGTAGCGGCGATTTACAATGAGCAGTTCTTC. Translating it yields CAWNVAAIYNEQFF.

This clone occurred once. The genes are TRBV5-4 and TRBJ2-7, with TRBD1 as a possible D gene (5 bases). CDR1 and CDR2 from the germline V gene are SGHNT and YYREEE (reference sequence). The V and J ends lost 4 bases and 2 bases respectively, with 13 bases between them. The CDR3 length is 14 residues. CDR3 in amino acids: CASSQQGSTYEQYF. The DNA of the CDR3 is TGTGCCAGCAGCCAGCAGGGTTCAACCTACGAGCAGTACTTC.

The CDR3 spells CASSEAGSGNTIYF. CDR3 DNA: TGTGCCAGCAGTGAAGCAGGCTCTGGAAACACCATATATTTT. The chain is built from TRBV25-1 and TRBJ1-3; unclear D gene. The V and J ends lost 2 bases and 0 bases respectively, with 5 bases between them. This CDR3 spans 14 amino acids. CDR1 is MGHDK, CDR2 SYGVNS, per germline.

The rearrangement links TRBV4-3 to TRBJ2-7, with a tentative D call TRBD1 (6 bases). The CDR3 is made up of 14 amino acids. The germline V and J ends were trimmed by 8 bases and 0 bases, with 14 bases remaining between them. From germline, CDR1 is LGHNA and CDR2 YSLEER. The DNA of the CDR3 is TGCGCCAGCGCCGCCGGGACAAACTCCTACGAGCAGTACTTC. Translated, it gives CASAAGTNSYEQYF.

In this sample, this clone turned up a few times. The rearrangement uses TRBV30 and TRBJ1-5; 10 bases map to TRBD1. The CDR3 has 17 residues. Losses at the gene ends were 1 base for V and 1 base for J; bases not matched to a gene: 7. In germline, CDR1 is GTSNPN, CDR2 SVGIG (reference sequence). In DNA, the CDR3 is TGTGCCTGGAGTGCCACGGACAGGGGGGGGAGCAATCAGCCCCAGCATTTT. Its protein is CAWSATDRGGSNQPQHF.

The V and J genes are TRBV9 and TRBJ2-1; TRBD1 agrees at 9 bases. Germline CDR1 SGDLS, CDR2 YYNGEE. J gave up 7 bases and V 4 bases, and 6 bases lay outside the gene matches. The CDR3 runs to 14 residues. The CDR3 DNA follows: TGTGCCAGCAGCCCTGGACAGGGGTTGAATGAGCAGTTCTTC. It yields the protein CASSPGQGLNEQFF.